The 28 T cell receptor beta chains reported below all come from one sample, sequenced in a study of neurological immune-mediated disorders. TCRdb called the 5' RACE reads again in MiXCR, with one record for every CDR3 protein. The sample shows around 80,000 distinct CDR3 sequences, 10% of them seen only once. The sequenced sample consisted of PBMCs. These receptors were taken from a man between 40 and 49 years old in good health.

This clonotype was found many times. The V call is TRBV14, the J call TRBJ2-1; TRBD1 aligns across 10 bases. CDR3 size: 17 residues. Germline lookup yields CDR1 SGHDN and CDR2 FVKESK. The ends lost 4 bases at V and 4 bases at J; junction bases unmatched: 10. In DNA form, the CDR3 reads TGTGCCAGCAGCCCCCTATACCGGGACAGGGGTTACAATGAGCAGTTCTTC. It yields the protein CASSPLYRDRGYNEQFF.

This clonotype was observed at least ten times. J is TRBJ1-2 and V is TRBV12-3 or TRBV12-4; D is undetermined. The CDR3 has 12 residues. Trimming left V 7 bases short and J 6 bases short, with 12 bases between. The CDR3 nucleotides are TGTGCCAGCACTCTCTGGGCTAATGGCTACACCTTC. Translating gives CASTLWANGYTF.

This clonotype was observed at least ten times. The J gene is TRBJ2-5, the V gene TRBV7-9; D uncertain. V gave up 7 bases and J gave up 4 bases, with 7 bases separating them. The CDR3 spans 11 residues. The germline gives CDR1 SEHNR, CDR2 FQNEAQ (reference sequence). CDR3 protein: CASNMRETQYF. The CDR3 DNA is TGTGCCAGCAACATGAGAGAGACCCAGTACTTC.

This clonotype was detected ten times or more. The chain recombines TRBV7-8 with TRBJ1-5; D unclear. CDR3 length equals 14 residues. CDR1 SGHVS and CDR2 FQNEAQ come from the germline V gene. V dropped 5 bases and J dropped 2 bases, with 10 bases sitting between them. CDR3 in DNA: TGTGCCAGCAGCGAACGGGAGGGCAATCAGCCCCAGCATTTT. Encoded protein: CASSEREGNQPQHF.

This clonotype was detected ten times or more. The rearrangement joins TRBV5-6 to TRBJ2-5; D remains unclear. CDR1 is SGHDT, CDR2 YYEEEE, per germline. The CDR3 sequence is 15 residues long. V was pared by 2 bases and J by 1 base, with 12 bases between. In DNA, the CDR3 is TGTGCCAGCAGCTTTGCAACGGGCCTCCAAGAGACCCAGTACTTC. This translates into CASSFATGLQETQYF.

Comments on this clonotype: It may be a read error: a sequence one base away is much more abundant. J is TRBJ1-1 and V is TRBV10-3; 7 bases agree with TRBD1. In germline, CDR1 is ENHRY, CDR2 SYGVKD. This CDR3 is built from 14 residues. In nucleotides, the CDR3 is TGTGCCATCAGTGTACCGGGACAGAACACTGAAGATTTCTTT. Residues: CAISVPGQNTEDFF.

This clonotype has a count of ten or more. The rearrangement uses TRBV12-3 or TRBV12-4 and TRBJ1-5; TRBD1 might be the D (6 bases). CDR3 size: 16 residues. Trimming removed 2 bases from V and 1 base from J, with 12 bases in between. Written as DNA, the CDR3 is TGTGCCAGCAGTTTAAAGGGGGATTCGAGCAATCAGCCCCAGCATTTT. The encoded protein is CASSLKGDSSNQPQHF.

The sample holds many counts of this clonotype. CDR3 DNA: TGTGCCAGCAGTTTGGGCGGGACCTTAGGAACAGATACGCAGTATTTT. This gives the protein CASSLGGTLGTDTQYF. The rearrangement joins TRBV27 to TRBJ2-3; tentative D call: TRBD2 (6 bases). Germline V gene data show CDR1 as MNHEY and CDR2 as SMNVEV (reference sequence). The CDR3 covers 16 residues. Trimming took 3 bases from V and 3 from J, leaving 16 bases between them.

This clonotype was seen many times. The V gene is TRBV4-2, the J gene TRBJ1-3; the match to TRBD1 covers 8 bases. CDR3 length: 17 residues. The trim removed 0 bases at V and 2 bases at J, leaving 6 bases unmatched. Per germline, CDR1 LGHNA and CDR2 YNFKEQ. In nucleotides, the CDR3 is TGTGCCAGCAGCCAAGAGGGTTCAGGGGGCGCTGGAAACACCATATATTTT. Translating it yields CASSQEGSGGAGNTIYF.

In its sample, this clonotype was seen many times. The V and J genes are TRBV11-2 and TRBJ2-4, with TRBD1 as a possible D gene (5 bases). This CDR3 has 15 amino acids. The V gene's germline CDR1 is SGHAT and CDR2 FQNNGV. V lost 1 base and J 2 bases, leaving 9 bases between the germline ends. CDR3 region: CASSLVAGSKNIQYF. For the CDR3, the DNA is TGTGCCAGCAGCTTAGTGGCAGGGTCCAAAAACATTCAGTACTTC.

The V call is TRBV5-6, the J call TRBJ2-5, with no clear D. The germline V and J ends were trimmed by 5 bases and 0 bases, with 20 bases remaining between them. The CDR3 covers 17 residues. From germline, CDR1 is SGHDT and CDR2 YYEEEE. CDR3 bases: TGTGCCAGCAGTTCGACATTGCTCCCCGAACACCAAGAGACCCAGTACTTC. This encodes CASSSTLLPEHQETQYF.

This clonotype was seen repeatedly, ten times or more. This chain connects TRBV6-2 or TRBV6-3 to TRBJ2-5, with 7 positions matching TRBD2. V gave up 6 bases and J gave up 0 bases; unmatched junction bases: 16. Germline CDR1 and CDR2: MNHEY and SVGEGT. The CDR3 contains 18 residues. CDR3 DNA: TGTGCCAGCAGCCTCAACCCCAGCGGGGCCCAAAACCAAGAGACCCAGTACTTC. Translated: CASSLNPSGAQNQETQYF.

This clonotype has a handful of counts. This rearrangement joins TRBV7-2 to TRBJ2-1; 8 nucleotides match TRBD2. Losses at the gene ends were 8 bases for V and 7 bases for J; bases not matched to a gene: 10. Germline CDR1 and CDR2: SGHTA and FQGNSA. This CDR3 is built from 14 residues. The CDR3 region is CASSKTGGGNEQFF. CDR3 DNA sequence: TGTGCCAGCTCCAAAACCGGGGGGGGGAATGAGCAGTTCTTC.

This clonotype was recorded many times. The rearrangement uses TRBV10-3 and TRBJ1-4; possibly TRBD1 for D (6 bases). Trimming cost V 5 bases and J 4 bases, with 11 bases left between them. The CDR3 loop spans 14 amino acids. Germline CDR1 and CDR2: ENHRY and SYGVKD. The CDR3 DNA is TGTGCCATCAGTAAGACAGGCAGTAATGAAAAACTGTTTTTT. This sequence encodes CAISKTGSNEKLFF.

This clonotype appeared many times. The CDR3 DNA reads as TGTGCCAGCAGTGATCCCGGGACAGAGCAGTTCTTC. Translation gives CASSDPGTEQFF. The chain has TRBV6-2 or TRBV6-3 and TRBJ2-1; D possibly corresponds to TRBD1 (6 bases). Trimming left V 5 bases short and J 10 bases short, with 12 bases between. The germline gives CDR1 MNHEY, CDR2 SVGEGT. The CDR3 is made up of 12 amino acids.

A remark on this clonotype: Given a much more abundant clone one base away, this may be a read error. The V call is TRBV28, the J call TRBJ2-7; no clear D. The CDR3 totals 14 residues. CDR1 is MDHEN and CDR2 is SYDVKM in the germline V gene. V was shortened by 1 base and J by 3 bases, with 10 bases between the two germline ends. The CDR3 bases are TGTGCCAGCAGTTTATTTAACACTCACTACGAGCAGTACTTC. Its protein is CASSLFNTHYEQYF.

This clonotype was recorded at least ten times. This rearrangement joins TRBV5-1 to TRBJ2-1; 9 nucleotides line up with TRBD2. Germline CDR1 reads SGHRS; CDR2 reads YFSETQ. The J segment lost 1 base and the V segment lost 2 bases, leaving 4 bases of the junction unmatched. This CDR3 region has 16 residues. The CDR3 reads CASSFGGGESYNEQFF. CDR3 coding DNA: TGCGCCAGCAGCTTCGGCGGGGGGGAGTCCTACAATGAGCAGTTCTTC.

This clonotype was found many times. CDR3 DNA: TGTGCCAGCAGCTCGAGCCAAGGGGGGCTCAATCAGCCCCAGCATTTT. Amino acids: CASSSSQGGLNQPQHF. The V gene is TRBV3-1, the J gene TRBJ1-5; D may be TRBD1 (6 bases). Germline V gene data show CDR1 as LGHDT and CDR2 as YNNKEL (reference sequence). The ends were cut back, 5 bases at V and 3 bases at J, with 17 bases in the middle. This CDR3 is 16 amino acids long.

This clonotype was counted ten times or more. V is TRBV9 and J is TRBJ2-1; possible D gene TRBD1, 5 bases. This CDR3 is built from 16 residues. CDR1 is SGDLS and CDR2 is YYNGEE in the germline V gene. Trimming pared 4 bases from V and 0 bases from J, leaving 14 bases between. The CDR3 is CASSLRQTNSYNEQFF. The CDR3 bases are TGTGCCAGCAGCCTCCGACAGACCAACTCCTACAATGAGCAGTTCTTC. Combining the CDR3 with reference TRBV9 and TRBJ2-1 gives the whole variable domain DSGVTQTPKHLITATGQRVTLRCSPRSGDLSVYWYQQSLDQGLQFLIQYYNGEERAKGNILERFSAQQFPDLHSELNLSSLELGDSALYFCASSLRQTNSYNEQFFGPGTRLTVL.

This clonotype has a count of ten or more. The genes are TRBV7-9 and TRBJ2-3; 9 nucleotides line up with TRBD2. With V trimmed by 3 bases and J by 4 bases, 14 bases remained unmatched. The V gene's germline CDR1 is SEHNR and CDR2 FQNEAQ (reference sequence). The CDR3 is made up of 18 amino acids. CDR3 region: CASSFPRREGPAPDTQYF. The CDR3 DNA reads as TGTGCCAGCAGCTTCCCCCGGCGGGAGGGCCCCGCCCCAGATACGCAGTATTTT.

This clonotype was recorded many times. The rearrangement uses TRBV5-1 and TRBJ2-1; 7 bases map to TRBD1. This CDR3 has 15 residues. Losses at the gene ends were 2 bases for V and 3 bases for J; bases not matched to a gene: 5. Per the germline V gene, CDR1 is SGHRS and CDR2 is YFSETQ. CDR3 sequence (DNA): TGCGCCAGCAGCTTTCGGGGACAGAACTACAATGAGCAGTTCTTC. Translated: CASSFRGQNYNEQFF.

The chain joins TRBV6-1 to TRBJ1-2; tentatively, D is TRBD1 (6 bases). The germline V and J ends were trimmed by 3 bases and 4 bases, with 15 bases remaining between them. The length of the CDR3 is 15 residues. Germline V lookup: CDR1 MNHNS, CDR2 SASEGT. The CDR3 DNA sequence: TGTGCCAGCAGTGATACCGGGACAATACCCTATGGCTACACCTTC. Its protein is CASSDTGTIPYGYTF.

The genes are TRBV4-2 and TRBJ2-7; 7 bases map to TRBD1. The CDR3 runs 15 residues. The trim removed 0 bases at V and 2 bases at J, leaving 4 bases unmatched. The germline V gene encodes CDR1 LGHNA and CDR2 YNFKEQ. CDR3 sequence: CASSQDPGQTYEQYF. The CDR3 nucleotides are TGTGCCAGCAGCCAAGATCCGGGACAGACCTACGAGCAGTACTTC.

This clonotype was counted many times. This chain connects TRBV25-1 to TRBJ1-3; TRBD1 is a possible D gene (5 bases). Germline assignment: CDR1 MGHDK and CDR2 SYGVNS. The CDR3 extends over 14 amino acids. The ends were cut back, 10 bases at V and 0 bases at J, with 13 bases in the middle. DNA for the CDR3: TGTGCCACCCGGGACCGATACTCTGGAAACACCATATATTTT. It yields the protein CATRDRYSGNTIYF.

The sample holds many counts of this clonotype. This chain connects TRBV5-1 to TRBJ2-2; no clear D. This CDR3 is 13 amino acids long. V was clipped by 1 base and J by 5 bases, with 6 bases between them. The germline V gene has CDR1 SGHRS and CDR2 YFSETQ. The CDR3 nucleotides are TGCGCCAGCAGCTTGACGGTAACCGGGGAGCTGTTTTTT. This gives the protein CASSLTVTGELFF.

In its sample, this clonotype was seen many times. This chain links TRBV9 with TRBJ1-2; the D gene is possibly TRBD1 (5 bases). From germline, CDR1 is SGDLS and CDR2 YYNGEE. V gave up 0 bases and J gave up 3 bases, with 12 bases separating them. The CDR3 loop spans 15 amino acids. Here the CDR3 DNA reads TGTGCCAGCAGCGTAGAGGTGGGACGATACTATGGCTACACCTTC. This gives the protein CASSVEVGRYYGYTF. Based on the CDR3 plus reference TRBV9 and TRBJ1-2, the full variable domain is DSGVTQTPKHLITATGQRVTLRCSPRSGDLSVYWYQQSLDQGLQFLIQYYNGEERAKGNILERFSAQQFPDLHSELNLSSLELGDSALYFCASSVEVGRYYGYTFGSGTRLTVV.

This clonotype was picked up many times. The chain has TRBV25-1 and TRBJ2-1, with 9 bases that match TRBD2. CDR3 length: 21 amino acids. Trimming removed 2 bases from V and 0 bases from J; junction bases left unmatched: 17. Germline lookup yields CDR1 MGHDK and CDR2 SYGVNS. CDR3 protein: CASSENYGGLAPTSSYNEQFF. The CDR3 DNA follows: TGTGCCAGCAGTGAAAATTACGGGGGACTAGCCCCAACGAGCTCCTACAATGAGCAGTTCTTC.

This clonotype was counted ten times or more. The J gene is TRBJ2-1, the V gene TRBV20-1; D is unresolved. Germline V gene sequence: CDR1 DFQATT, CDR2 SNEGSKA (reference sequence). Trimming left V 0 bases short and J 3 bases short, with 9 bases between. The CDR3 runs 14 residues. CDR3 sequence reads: CSARDPINYNEQFF. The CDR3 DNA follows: TGCAGTGCTAGAGACCCAATCAACTACAATGAGCAGTTCTTC.